This T cell receptor beta chain was obtained from a study of T cells in Graves' hyperthyroidism and ophthalmopathy. The CDR3 regions of TCR beta were amplified from RNA transcripts. The HTBI primer set served for first-round RT-PCR of the TCR CDR3. TCRdb re-derived calls from the multiplex PCR reads in MiXCR, one entry per CDR3 protein. The sample records 500,000 to 800,000 distinct CDR3 sequences, approximately 42% being singletons. Per germline, CDR1 LNHDA and CDR2 SQIVND (reference sequence). The V end was cut by 6 bases, the J end by 2 bases, with 14 bases between. This CDR3 has 15 residues. This chain links TRBV19 with TRBJ1-3, with a possible D match to TRBD1 (5 bases). The sample was peripheral blood or thyroid tissue (not recorded which). This TCR was sampled from an adult man with Graves' disease, either hyperthyroidism or ophthalmopathy (not recorded which). CDR3 bases: TGTGCCAGTAGAACCCCCGCGGGGGCTGGAAACACCATATATTTT. This translates into CASRTPAGAGNTIYF.